Listed below are T cell receptor beta chains from one sample, sequenced in a study of blood T cells in healthy people across ages. TCRdb recomputed calls from the 5' RACE reads with MiXCR, one row per CDR3 protein. The data show over a million distinct CDR3 sequences, 40% to 45% seen once. The sequencing sample was made of blood. These receptors all come from a woman in her late teens or twenties in good health. Both conserved end residues are part of each CDR3. Each record gives: clone size, J gene, V gene, D gene, CDR3 protein, CDR3 DNA. A D gene is named only where the DNA matches it firmly. Clone size is not always given. Where it is, it says once, few, many or a class for expanded clones.

. TRBJ2-3 TRBV4-3 TRBD2 CANSHRIPSDSSGGTDTQYF TGCGCCAACAGCCACCGCATCCCCTCCGACTCTAGCGGGGGAACAGATACGCAGTATTTT
. TRBJ2-7 TRBV27 . CASRERVLRGSFYEQYF TGTGCCAGCAGAGAAAGGGTCCTCAGGGGAAGCTTCTACGAGCAGTACTTC
. TRBJ2-4 TRBV20-1 . CSAHTTVSKNIQYF TGCAGTGCTCATACGACAGTAAGCAAAAACATTCAGTACTTC
once TRBJ1-2 TRBV29-1 . CSSVRVDYGYTF TGCAGCAGCGTCAGGGTCGACTATGGCTACACCTTC
. TRBJ2-3 TRBV3-1 TRBD2 CASSRPAASGRDTQYF TGTGCCAGCAGCCGTCCCGCGGCTAGCGGGAGGGATACGCAGTATTTT
. TRBJ1-5 TRBV27 . CASSFRQFYQPQHF TGTGCCAGCAGTTTCCGGCAATTTTATCAGCCCCAGCATTTT
. TRBJ2-4 TRBV28 . CARSTNQGNIQYF TGTGCCCGCAGTACAAACCAGGGAAACATTCAGTACTTC
. TRBJ1-5 TRBV7-2 TRBD1 CASSGQTGRDNQPQHF TGTGCCAGCAGCGGGCAGACAGGGAGAGACAATCAGCCCCAGCATTTT
. TRBJ2-7 TRBV7-9 TRBD1 CASSLMGDRLGEQYF TGTGCCAGCAGCTTAATGGGGGACAGGCTGGGCGAGCAGTACTTC
few TRBJ2-7 TRBV10-3 TRBD2 CAINAAGVDEQYF TGTGCCATCAATGCAGCGGGAGTAGACGAGCAGTACTTC
. TRBJ2-1 TRBV7-9 . CASSVDGSWKEQFF TGTGCCAGCAGCGTAGATGGGTCGTGGAAGGAGCAGTTCTTC
. TRBJ2-1 TRBV12-3/TRBV12-4 TRBD1 CASSFGLGTGSGNEQFF TGTGCCAGCAGTTTTGGACTTGGGACAGGGTCCGGCAATGAGCAGTTCTTC
few TRBJ1-2 TRBV6-2/TRBV6-3 . CASSYNDPANYGYTF TGTGCCAGCAGTTACAACGACCCCGCTAACTATGGCTACACCTTC
. TRBJ2-7 TRBV30 TRBD1 CAWDRGTFYEQYF TGTGCCTGGGACAGGGGGACCTTCTACGAGCAGTACTTC
. TRBJ2-1 TRBV4-2 . CASSPQAKGDYTYNEQFF TGTGCCAGCAGCCCCCAGGCTAAGGGGGACTATACCTACAATGAGCAGTTCTTC
. TRBJ1-6 TRBV12-3/TRBV12-4 . CASRTGGGNSPLHF TGTGCCAGCAGGACAGGTGGAGGAAATTCACCCCTCCACTTT
once TRBJ2-1 TRBV7-2 TRBD2 CASSLGTSRGEQFF TGTGCCAGCAGCTTGGGGACTAGCAGGGGGGAGCAGTTCTTC
. TRBJ2-1 TRBV6-2/TRBV6-3 . CATRIGGSGNEQFF TGTGCCACTCGAATAGGAGGGAGCGGTAATGAGCAGTTCTTC
. TRBJ1-2 TRBV21-1 . CASSTGTGLDGYTF TGTGCCAGCAGTACCGGGACAGGGTTAGATGGCTACACCTTC
. TRBJ2-7 TRBV4-3 . CASSQERHSDEQYF TGCGCCAGCAGCCAAGAAAGACACTCCGACGAGCAGTACTTC
. TRBJ2-3 TRBV20-1 TRBD2 CSASVPGLDVDTQYF TGCAGTGCGTCTGTGCCGGGACTAGATGTAGATACGCAGTATTTT
few TRBJ2-7 TRBV28 . CASSVLDYEQYF TGTGCCAGCAGTGTACTCGACTACGAGCAGTACTTC
few TRBJ1-1 TRBV6-5 TRBD1 CASSYSQGAQDTEAFF TGTGCCAGCAGTTACTCGCAGGGGGCGCAGGACACTGAAGCTTTCTTT
. TRBJ2-1 TRBV15 . CATSQEVSYNEQFF TGTGCCACCAGTCAGGAGGTCTCCTACAATGAGCAGTTCTTC
. TRBJ2-1 TRBV7-2 . CASRPMPGGNEQFF TGTGCCAGCAGGCCAATGCCCGGGGGCAATGAGCAGTTCTTC
. TRBJ2-7 TRBV6-6 TRBD2 CASRILASWGAYEQYF TGTGCCAGCAGAATACTAGCGAGTTGGGGGGCCTACGAGCAGTACTTC
. TRBJ2-7 TRBV6-5 TRBD2 CASSYSGGGVSYEQYF TGTGCCAGCAGTTACTCTGGGGGAGGGGTATCCTACGAGCAGTACTTC
. TRBJ2-7 TRBV5-1 TRBD2 CASSLSVREEMYEQYF TGCGCCAGCAGCTTGAGTGTACGGGAGGAGATGTACGAGCAGTACTTC
. TRBJ1-5 TRBV12-3/TRBV12-4 . CASSFSRDIQPQHF TGTGCCAGCAGTTTTTCCCGGGACATTCAGCCCCAGCATTTT
. TRBJ1-2 TRBV28 . CAGSPPLTGYGYTF TGTGCCGGCAGCCCACCCCTGACAGGCTATGGCTACACCTTC
few TRBJ2-1 TRBV4-2 . CASSQDSTIYEQFF TGTGCCAGCAGCCAAGATTCAACTATCTATGAGCAGTTCTTC
. TRBJ2-4 TRBV29-1 TRBD1 CSVERDSKNIQYF TGCAGCGTTGAGAGGGACAGTAAAAACATTCAGTACTTC
. TRBJ2-4 TRBV21-1 . CARTRGEYF TGTGCCAGAACCCGAGGGGAGTACTTC
few TRBJ2-1 TRBV27 . CASSLSWAGSSSYNEQFF TGTGCCAGCAGTTTATCGTGGGCAGGGAGCAGCTCCTACAATGAGCAGTTCTTC
few TRBJ1-1 TRBV3-1 TRBD1 CASSQTTQGRPFF TGTGCCAGCAGCCAAACGACACAGGGGAGGCCTTTCTTT
few TRBJ2-5 TRBV5-1 . CASSSGTWDQETQYF TGCGCCAGCAGCTCCGGGACATGGGACCAAGAGACCCAGTACTTC
. TRBJ1-5 TRBV29-1 TRBD1 CSPWDRFSNQPQHF TGCAGCCCTTGGGACAGGTTTAGCAATCAGCCCCAGCATTTT
. TRBJ2-1 TRBV10-3 TRBD2 CAISAGTSGDYNEQFF TGTGCCATCAGTGCCGGGACTAGCGGGGACTACAATGAGCAGTTCTTC
. TRBJ2-1 TRBV7-2 . CASYWSSYNEQFF TGTGCCAGCTACTGGAGCTCCTACAATGAGCAGTTCTTC
. TRBJ1-2 TRBV6-6 TRBD1 CASSPGLGQKYGYTF TGTGCCAGCTCACCAGGCTTGGGACAGAAGTATGGCTACACCTTC
. TRBJ2-5 TRBV7-2 . CASSLVLTSREETQYF TGTGCCAGCAGCTTAGTTTTAACTAGCCGCGAGGAGACCCAGTACTTC
few TRBJ2-7 TRBV4-2 TRBD2 CASSQVLRDYFHEQYF TGTGCCAGCAGCCAAGTTCTCCGGGACTACTTCCACGAGCAGTACTTC
. TRBJ2-1 TRBV6-1 . CASSEGTGSGIYNEQFF TGTGCCAGCAGTGAAGGCACAGGGAGTGGGATATACAATGAGCAGTTCTTC
few TRBJ2-5 TRBV24-1 TRBD1 CATSDRDRASETQYF TGTGCCACCAGTGATCGGGACAGGGCGTCAGAGACCCAGTACTTC
. TRBJ1-1 TRBV6-5 . CASSSLWGEAFF TGTGCCAGCAGTTCCTTGTGGGGGGAAGCTTTCTTT
. TRBJ2-1 TRBV20-1 TRBD2 CSASFLSGGQFF TGCAGTGCTAGTTTTTTAAGCGGGGGGCAGTTCTTC
. TRBJ1-1 TRBV10-3 TRBD1 CAIRDQGALNTEAFF TGTGCCATCAGGGATCAGGGGGCCTTGAACACTGAAGCTTTCTTT
. TRBJ2-3 TRBV10-3 TRBD2 CAISYTSGGTDTQYF TGTGCCATCAGTTACACTAGCGGAGGCACAGATACGCAGTATTTT
. TRBJ2-2 TRBV7-8 TRBD2 CATTPPGGWTGELFF TGTGCCACAACCCCCCCGGGGGGGTGGACCGGGGAGCTGTTTTTT
once TRBJ2-1 TRBV28 TRBD2 CANSTRGGSSYNEQFF TGTGCCAACAGTACCCGGGGCGGGAGCTCCTACAATGAGCAGTTCTTC
many TRBJ1-2 TRBV29-1 TRBD1 CSVEQGAEDYGYTF TGCAGCGTAGAACAGGGGGCCGAGGACTATGGCTACACCTTC
. TRBJ2-7 TRBV6-6 TRBD2 CATSLGLAGGPFYEQYF TGTGCCACTTCCTTGGGACTAGCGGGGGGGCCCTTTTACGAGCAGTACTTC
once TRBJ1-5 TRBV6-1 . CASSEDGAPSQPQHF TGTGCCAGCAGTGAAGACGGGGCTCCGAGTCAGCCCCAGCATTTT
. TRBJ2-3 TRBV6-2/TRBV6-3 . CASSYSKISVSADTQYF TGTGCCAGCAGTTACTCGAAGATTAGCGTGAGCGCAGATACGCAGTATTTT
. TRBJ2-5 TRBV21-1 . CASNKGGRAYNEQYF TGTGCCAGCAACAAGGGGGGAAGAGCTTACAATGAGCAGTACTTC
. TRBJ2-7 TRBV6-2/TRBV6-3 TRBD2 CASSAAGVKYEQYF TGTGCCAGCAGTGCTGCGGGGGTTAAATACGAGCAGTACTTC
. TRBJ1-1 TRBV29-1 TRBD1 CSVHRGMSEAFF TGCAGCGTGCACAGGGGTATGTCTGAAGCTTTCTTT
. TRBJ2-6 TRBV7-2 TRBD1 CASTSTLDRGGSGANVLTF TGTGCCAGCACCTCAACCTTGGACAGGGGGGGCTCTGGGGCCAACGTCCTGACTTTC
. TRBJ1-1 TRBV20-1 TRBD1 CSATTDRGTEAFF TGCAGTGCAACTACGGACAGGGGTACTGAAGCTTTCTTT
. TRBJ2-1 TRBV4-1 . CASSQVSDTTPYNEQFF TGCGCCAGCAGCCAAGTGAGCGACACGACTCCCTACAATGAGCAGTTCTTC